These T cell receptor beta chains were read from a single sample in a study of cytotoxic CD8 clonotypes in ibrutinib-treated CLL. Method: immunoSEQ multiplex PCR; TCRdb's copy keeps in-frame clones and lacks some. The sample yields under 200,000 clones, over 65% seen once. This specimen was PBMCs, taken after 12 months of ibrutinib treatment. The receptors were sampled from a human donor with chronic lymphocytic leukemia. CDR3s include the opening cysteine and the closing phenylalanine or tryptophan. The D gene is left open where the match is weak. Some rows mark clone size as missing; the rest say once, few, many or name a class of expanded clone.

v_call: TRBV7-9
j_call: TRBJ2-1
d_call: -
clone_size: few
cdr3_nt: TGTGCCAGCAGCCTGACAAGTTCGGGGCAGTTCTTC
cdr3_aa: CASSLTSSGQFF

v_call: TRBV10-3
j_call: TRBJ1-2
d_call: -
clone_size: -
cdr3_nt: TGTGCCATCAGAGCCGGGACCTCCCTTTCCTATGGCTACACCTTC
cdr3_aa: CAIRAGTSLSYGYTF

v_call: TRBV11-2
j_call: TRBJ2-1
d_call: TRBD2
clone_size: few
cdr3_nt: TGTGCCAGCAGCTTAGTGGGGACTAGCGGGAGCGGTGAGCAGTTCTTC
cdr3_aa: CASSLVGTSGSGEQFF

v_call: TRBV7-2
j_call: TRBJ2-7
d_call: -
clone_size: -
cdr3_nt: TGTGCCAGCAGCTCGGGTGACAGCCGTCTATTTTTCTACGAGCAGTACTTC
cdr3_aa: CASSSGDSRLFFYEQYF

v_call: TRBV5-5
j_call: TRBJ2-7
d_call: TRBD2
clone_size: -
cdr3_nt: TGTGCCAGCAGCTTGGAACTAGCGGGAGCGTACGAGCAGTACTTC
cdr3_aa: CASSLELAGAYEQYF

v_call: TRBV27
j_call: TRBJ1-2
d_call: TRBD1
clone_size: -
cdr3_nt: TGTGCCAGCAGTTTATCGGGGACAGGGTCTGGCTATGGCTACACCTTC
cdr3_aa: CASSLSGTGSGYGYTF

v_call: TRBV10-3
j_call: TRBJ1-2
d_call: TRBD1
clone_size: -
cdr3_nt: TGTGCCATCAGTGAGAGGGGGCTTGTAGGTGGCTACACCTTC
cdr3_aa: CAISERGLVGGYTF

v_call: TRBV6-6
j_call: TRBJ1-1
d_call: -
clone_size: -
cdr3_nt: TGTGCCAGCATGGAGGACACTGAAGCTTTCTTT
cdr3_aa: CASMEDTEAFF

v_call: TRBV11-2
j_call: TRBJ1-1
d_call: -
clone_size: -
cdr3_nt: TGTGCCAGCAGCTTAGGGGAGGGGACAATGAACACTGAAGCTTTCTTT
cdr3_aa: CASSLGEGTMNTEAFF

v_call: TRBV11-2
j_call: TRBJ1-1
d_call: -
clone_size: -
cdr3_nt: TGTGCCAGCAGCTTAGTTCCAGGGGAGAACACTGAAGCTTTCTTT
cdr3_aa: CASSLVPGENTEAFF

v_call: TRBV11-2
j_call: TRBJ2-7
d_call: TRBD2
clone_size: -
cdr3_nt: TGTGCCAGCAGGGTCGGGGGGAACTCCTACGAGCAGTACTTC
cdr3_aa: CASRVGGNSYEQYF

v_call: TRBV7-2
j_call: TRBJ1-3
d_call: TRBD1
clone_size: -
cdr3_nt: TGTGCCAGCAGAGACAGGGGTTCTGGAAACACCATATATTTT
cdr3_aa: CASRDRGSGNTIYF

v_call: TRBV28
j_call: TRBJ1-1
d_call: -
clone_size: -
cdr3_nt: TGTGCCAGCAGACGGGACGTCCAAGCTTTCTTT
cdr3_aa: CASRRDVQAFF

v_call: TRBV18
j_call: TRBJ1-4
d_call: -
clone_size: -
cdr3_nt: TGTGCCAGCTCACCCGGTGAAAAACTGTTTTTT
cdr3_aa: CASSPGEKLFF

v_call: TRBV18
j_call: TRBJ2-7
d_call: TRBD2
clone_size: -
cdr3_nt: TGTGCCAGCTCACCACCCAGCGGGAGCTCCTACGAGCAGTACTTC
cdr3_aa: CASSPPSGSSYEQYF

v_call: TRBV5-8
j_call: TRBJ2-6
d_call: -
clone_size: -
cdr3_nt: TGTGCCAGCAGCTTGGTAGCAGGCTCTGGGGCCAACGTCCTGACTTTC
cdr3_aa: CASSLVAGSGANVLTF

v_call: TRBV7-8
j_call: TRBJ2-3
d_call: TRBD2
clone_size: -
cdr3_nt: TGTGCCAGCAGCTTACGAAACGGGGGGACAGATACGCAGTATTTT
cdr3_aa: CASSLRNGGTDTQYF

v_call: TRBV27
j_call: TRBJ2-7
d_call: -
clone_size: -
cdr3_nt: TGTGCCAGCAGTTTATCGCTGGGAGACTGGGGCTACGAGCAGTACTTC
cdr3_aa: CASSLSLGDWGYEQYF

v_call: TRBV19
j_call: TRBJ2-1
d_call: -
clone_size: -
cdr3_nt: TGTGCCAGTAGTATTGCAGCGGCTGGGGGAAATGAGCAGTTCTTC
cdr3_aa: CASSIAAAGGNEQFF

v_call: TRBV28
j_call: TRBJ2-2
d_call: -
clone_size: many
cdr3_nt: TGTGCCAGCAGTATGATAGCGGTTTCGAACACCGGGGAGCTGTTTTTT
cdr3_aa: CASSMIAVSNTGELFF

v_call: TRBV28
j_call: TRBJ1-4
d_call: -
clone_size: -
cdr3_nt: TGTGCCAGCAGTTTAGGGGGTGAAAAACTGTTTTTT
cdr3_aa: CASSLGGEKLFF

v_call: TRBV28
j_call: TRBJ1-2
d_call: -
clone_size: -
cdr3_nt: TGTGCCAGCAGTCCCAACCCCCCGAATTATGGCTACACCTTC
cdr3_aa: CASSPNPPNYGYTF

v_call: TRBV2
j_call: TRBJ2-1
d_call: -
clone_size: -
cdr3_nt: TGTGCCAGCAGTGAAGGGCTAGCTGAGCAGTTCTTC
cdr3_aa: CASSEGLAEQFF

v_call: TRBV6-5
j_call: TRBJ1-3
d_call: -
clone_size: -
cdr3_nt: TGTGCCAGCAGTTACGGAGACAGGTCATCGGGAAACACCATATATTTT
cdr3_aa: CASSYGDRSSGNTIYF

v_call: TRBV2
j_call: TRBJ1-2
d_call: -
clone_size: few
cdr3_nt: TGTGCCAGCAGCTCCTATGGGTCCTTCCAAGGCGGCTACACCTTC
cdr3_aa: CASSSYGSFQGGYTF

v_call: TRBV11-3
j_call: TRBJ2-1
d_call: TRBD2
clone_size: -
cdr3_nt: TGTGCCAGCAGCTTAGATCTGCTAGCGGGGTACAATGAGCAGTTCTTC
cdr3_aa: CASSLDLLAGYNEQFF

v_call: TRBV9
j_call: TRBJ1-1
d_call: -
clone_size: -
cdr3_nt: TGTGCCAGCAGCGTAGAAGTCAAGAACACTGAAGCTTTCTTT
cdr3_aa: CASSVEVKNTEAFF

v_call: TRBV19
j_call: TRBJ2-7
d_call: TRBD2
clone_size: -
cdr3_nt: TGTGCCAGTAGTCCCGTGGGCGGGAGCGCCTACGAGCAGTACTTC
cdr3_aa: CASSPVGGSAYEQYF

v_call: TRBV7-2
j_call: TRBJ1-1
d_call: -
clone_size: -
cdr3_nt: TGTGCCAGCACCGGACAGCCGAACACTGAAGCTTTCTTT
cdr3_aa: CASTGQPNTEAFF

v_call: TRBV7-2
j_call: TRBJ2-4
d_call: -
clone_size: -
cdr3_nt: TGTGCCAGCAGCTTGGCCTCCTTACCGGGTCAGTACTTC
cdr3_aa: CASSLASLPGQYF

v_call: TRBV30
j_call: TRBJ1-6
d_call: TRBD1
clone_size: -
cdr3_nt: TGTGCCTGGAGACGCGCGACAGGGGAAAATTCACCCCTCCACTTT
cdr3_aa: CAWRRATGENSPLHF

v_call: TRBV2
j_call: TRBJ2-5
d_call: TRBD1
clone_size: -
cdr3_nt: TGTGCCAGCAGCCGGGACAGGTCCCAAGAGACCCAGTACTTC
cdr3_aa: CASSRDRSQETQYF

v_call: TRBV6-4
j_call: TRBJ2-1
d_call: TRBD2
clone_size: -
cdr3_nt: TGTGCCAGCAGTGACTCTTGGGTAGCGGGTAATGAGCAGTTCTTC
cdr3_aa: CASSDSWVAGNEQFF

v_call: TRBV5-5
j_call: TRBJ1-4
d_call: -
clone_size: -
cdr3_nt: TGTGCCAGCAGCTTGGGAGGGGCTATGAATGAAAAACTGTTTTTT
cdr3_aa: CASSLGGAMNEKLFF

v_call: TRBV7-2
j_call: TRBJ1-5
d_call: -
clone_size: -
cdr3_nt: TGTGCCAGCAGCCCTCCAGGGGCTGGACAGCCCCAGCATTTT
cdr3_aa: CASSPPGAGQPQHF

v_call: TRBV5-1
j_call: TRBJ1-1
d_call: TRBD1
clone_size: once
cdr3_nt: TGCGCCAGCAGCGCCCGACAGGGGGCTCTCTCCAGCGCTTTCTTT
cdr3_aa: CASSARQGALSSAFF

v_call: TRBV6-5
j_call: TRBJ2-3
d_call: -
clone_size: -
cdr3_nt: TGTGCCAGCAGTTACTATGGGGGAGCTAGCACAGATACGCAGTATTTT
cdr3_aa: CASSYYGGASTDTQYF